Each of the 16 T cell receptor beta chains below was sequenced from the same sample in a study of cytomegalovirus exposure and HLA in healthy donors. The PCR made use of 60 Vbeta and 13 Jbeta primers. Assay: immunoSEQ multiplex PCR; the TCRdb copy retains only in-frame clones and omits some. The sample has about 110,000 clones, approximately 79% seen once. Sequencing was performed on PBMCs. The origin of the receptors is a young man in good health and CMV-seropositive.

The V call is TRBV7-3, the J call TRBJ2-3; 7 bases line up with TRBD1. Unmatched junction bases numbered 3, after V lost 5 bases and J lost 1 base. The CDR3 length is 14 residues. Germline-derived CDR1 and CDR2 are SGHTA and FQGTGA. CDR3 sequence: CASSPGQGTDTQYF. The CDR3 coding sequence is TGTGCCAGCAGCCCCGGACAGGGCACAGATACGCAGTATTTT.

The chain couples TRBV6-4 to TRBJ2-3; tentative D call: TRBD2 (6 bases). Between the trimmed V and J ends, which lost 6 bases and 6 bases, there was a span of 25 bases. The CDR3 consists of 17 residues. Germline V CDR1 and CDR2: MRHNA, SNTAGT. The CDR3 DNA sequence: TGTGCCAGCAGCCCCTTGGGCGGGGCGGGACCTCGGGATACGCAGTATTTT. This sequence encodes CASSPLGGAGPRDTQYF.

This clone came up a few times. This sequence joins TRBV29-1 and TRBJ2-2, with D perhaps TRBD1 (6 bases). The germline V and J ends were trimmed by 6 bases and 1 base, with 12 bases remaining between them. The CDR3 consists of 14 residues. From germline, CDR1 is SQVTM and CDR2 ANQGSEA. CDR3 amino acids: CSVMGQVNTGELFF. CDR3 DNA: TGCAGCGTAATGGGACAAGTGAACACCGGGGAGCTGTTTTTT.

CDR3 nucleotides: TGTGCCAGCTCTCTGGGACACTTGAACACTGAAGCTTTCTTT. Protein: CASSLGHLNTEAFF. The chain is built from TRBV18 and TRBJ1-1, with TRBD1 as a possible D gene (6 bases). This CDR3 is 14 amino acids long. Trimming removed 6 bases from V and 0 bases from J, with 11 bases in between. Germline-derived CDR1 and CDR2 are KGHSH and LQKENI.

The table lists this clone with a few counts. The CDR3 protein is CSVIKGEAGANVLTF. The CDR3 bases are TGCAGCGTCATTAAGGGGGAAGCTGGGGCCAACGTCCTGACTTTC. This chain connects TRBV29-1 to TRBJ2-6; tentative D call: TRBD1 (6 bases). V was cut by 6 bases and J by 2 bases, with 14 bases left in between. The CDR3 is 15 residues long. The germline V gene has CDR1 SQVTM and CDR2 ANQGSEA.

V is TRBV19 and J is TRBJ2-5; D is uncertain. This CDR3 spans 13 amino acids. The germline V and J ends were trimmed by 4 bases and 5 bases, with 11 bases remaining between them. CDR1 and CDR2 (germline): LNHDA, SQIVND (reference sequence). The CDR3 reads CASSTPGLETQYF. The CDR3 DNA follows: TGTGCCAGTAGTACCCCGGGTTTGGAGACCCAGTACTTC.

The chain uses TRBV19 and TRBJ2-7; D is possibly TRBD2 (7 bases). V was shortened by 3 bases and J by 2 bases, with 11 bases between the two germline ends. The CDR3 extends over 14 amino acids. Germline loops: CDR1 LNHDA, CDR2 SQIVND (reference sequence). CDR3: CASSIRGGPYEQYF. CDR3 coding DNA: TGTGCCAGTAGTATTAGGGGGGGTCCCTACGAGCAGTACTTC.

The CDR3: CAAPTNTKYNYGYTF. Written as DNA, the CDR3 is TGTGCCGCCCCGACAAACACCAAGTATAACTATGGCTACACCTTC. This sequence joins TRBV10-3 and TRBJ1-2; D gene uncertain. This CDR3 comprises 15 residues. The germline V gene encodes CDR1 ENHRY and CDR2 SYGVKD. V was shortened by 11 bases and J by 1 base, with 20 bases between the two germline ends.

The chain is built from TRBV5-1 and TRBJ1-1, with 9 bases lining up with TRBD1. Germline V gives CDR1 SGHRS, CDR2 YFSETQ. The CDR3 sequence is 15 residues long. The V gene end was trimmed by 2 bases and the J gene end by 5 bases; junction bases not matched to a gene: 7. CDR3 loop: CASSLSGTGYTEAFF. The CDR3 DNA is TGCGCCAGCAGCTTAAGTGGGACAGGGTATACTGAAGCTTTCTTT.

The V call is TRBV7-2, the J call TRBJ2-3, with TRBD2 identical over 8 bases. V lost 1 base to trimming and J lost 3 bases; unmatched junction nucleotides: 9. Germline V gene sequence: CDR1 SGHTA, CDR2 FQGNSA. CDR3 length equals 17 residues. CDR3 protein: CASSLESGAGVTDTQYF. The CDR3 DNA sequence: TGTGCCAGCAGCTTAGAGAGTGGAGCGGGGGTTACAGATACGCAGTATTTT.

The chain links TRBV29-1 to TRBJ2-7; unclear D gene. Germline V lookup: CDR1 SQVTM, CDR2 ANQGSEA. This CDR3 contains 12 residues. With 4 bases removed from V and 6 bases from J, the gap between germline ends came to 13 bases. CDR3 sequence: CSVASLRGEQYF. In nucleotides, the CDR3 is TGCAGCGTTGCTTCGTTAAGAGGCGAGCAGTACTTC.

The genes are TRBV10-3 and TRBJ1-3; 9 bases line up with TRBD1. From germline, CDR1 is ENHRY and CDR2 SYGVKD. The V segment lost 4 bases and the J segment 1 base; nucleotides outside the gene matches: 8. The CDR3 has 17 residues. CDR3 coding DNA: TGTGCCATCAGTGGGGGGACAGGGCTGTTATCTGGAAACACCATATATTTT. Amino acid sequence: CAISGGTGLLSGNTIYF.

This clone was seen repeatedly, ten times or more. The chain recombines TRBV19 with TRBJ2-2; D perhaps matches TRBD1 (5 bases). The ends were cut back, 5 bases at V and 4 bases at J, with 17 bases in the middle. This CDR3 spans 16 amino acids. In germline, CDR1 is LNHDA, CDR2 SQIVND (reference sequence). In DNA, the CDR3 is TGTGCCAGTAGTCCCAGGGCCCTAGGTTCCACCGGGGAGCTGTTTTTT. It translates to CASSPRALGSTGELFF.

The chain carries TRBV7-6 and TRBJ2-5, with 10 bases matching TRBD2. This CDR3 has 15 residues. V lost 5 bases, J lost 3 bases, and 6 bases stayed unmatched. Germline V lookup: CDR1 SGHVS, CDR2 FNYEAQ. The CDR3 here is CASSPLTSGEETQYF. In nucleotides, the CDR3 is TGTGCCAGCAGCCCGTTAACTAGCGGGGAAGAGACCCAGTACTTC.

The genes are TRBV9 and TRBJ2-7; no firm D call. V lost 3 bases to trimming and J lost 0 bases, with 10 bases between them. Germline loops: CDR1 SGDLS, CDR2 YYNGEE. The CDR3 covers 14 residues. The CDR3 loop is CASSAGFYSYEQYF. The CDR3 nucleotides are TGTGCCAGCAGCGCCGGGTTCTACTCCTACGAGCAGTACTTC.

The chain carries TRBV19 and TRBJ1-2; 7 bases fit TRBD1. CDR1 is LNHDA, CDR2 SQIVND, per germline (reference sequence). The CDR3 sequence is 15 residues long. The junction had 8 bases not matched to a gene; V was cut back by 5 bases and J by 2 bases. CDR3 amino acids: CASSSRTGANYGYTF. As DNA, the CDR3 is TGTGCCAGTAGTTCGCGGACAGGCGCGAACTATGGCTACACCTTC. The entire variable domain, with the rest obtained from reference TRBV19 and TRBJ1-2, is as follows: DGGITQSPKYLFRKEGQNVTLSCEQNLNHDAMYWYRQDPGQGLRLIYYSQIVNDFQKGDIAEGYSVSREKKESFPLTVTSAQKNPTAFYLCASSSRTGANYGYTFGSGTRLTVV.